One and the same sample provided the 5 T cell receptor beta chains below, sequenced in a study of T cell responses to AZD1222 COVID-19 vaccine. Generated by immunoSEQ multiplex PCR, the TCRdb table keeps only in-frame clones and is missing some. The sample carries 150,000 to 200,000 clones, roughly nine tenths recorded once. The material sequenced was peripheral blood, taken on day 0 of AZD1222 vaccination. Receptor source: an adult in good health.

This clone was detected a few times. The chain joins TRBV19 to TRBJ1-6, with unresolved D. Germline assignment: CDR1 LNHDA and CDR2 SQIVND (reference sequence). V lost 5 bases to trimming and J lost 5 bases, with 13 bases between them. The CDR3 extends over 15 amino acids. CDR3 protein: CASSVGGINNSPLHF. The CDR3 DNA is TGTGCCAGTAGTGTGGGTGGAATAAATAATTCACCCCTCCACTTT.

The V gene is TRBV7-3, the J gene TRBJ1-5; D unclear. Germline CDR1 SGHTA, CDR2 FQGTGA. The CDR3 is 12 residues long. The germline V and J ends were trimmed by 10 bases and 0 bases, with 7 bases remaining between them. In DNA, the CDR3 is TGTGCCATTCTTTATAGCAATCAGCCCCAGCATTTT. Translation gives CAILYSNQPQHF.

The chain joins TRBV29-1 to TRBJ2-3, with 9 nucleotides matching TRBD1. CDR1 is SQVTM and CDR2 is ANQGSEA in the germline V gene. With 1 base clipped from V and 5 bases from J, the junction kept 4 bases outside the gene matches. The CDR3 loop spans 14 amino acids. For the CDR3, the DNA is TGCAGCGTTGAAGTCGGGACAGGGTTAGATACGCAGTATTTT. Protein: CSVEVGTGLDTQYF.

The V and J genes are TRBV28 and TRBJ2-5; 7 bases match TRBD1. This CDR3 has 14 residues. The germline gives CDR1 MDHEN, CDR2 SYDVKM. The trim removed 4 bases at V and 5 bases at J, leaving 7 bases unmatched. The CDR3 DNA is TGTGCCAGCAGTTCCAGGGGGATTGGGGAGACCCAGTACTTC. Its translation: CASSSRGIGETQYF.

The sample holds one count of this clone. The rearrangement joins TRBV5-1 to TRBJ1-3, with TRBD1 as a possible D gene (5 bases). The germline V gene has CDR1 SGHRS and CDR2 YFSETQ. Trimming removed 5 bases from V and 0 bases from J, with 9 bases in between. The CDR3 loop spans 14 amino acids. The CDR3 DNA follows: TGCGCCAGCAGGCCAGGACACTCTGGAAACACCATATATTTT. Amino acid sequence: CASRPGHSGNTIYF.